This T cell receptor (beta chain) is drawn from a study of T cell responses to AZD1222 COVID-19 vaccine. Study-wide points: Vaccine-associated CD4 TCRs ranged over spike, dominating at 160-218 and 743-854.

Sequenced by immunoSEQ multiplex PCR; TCRdb stores in-frame clones only, minus some. This table holds 150,000 or so clones, roughly 94% found once. A remark on this clone: Its cognate antigen is unknown.

Trimming removed 7 bases from V and 5 bases from J; junction bases left unmatched: 5. CDR1 and CDR2 from the germline V gene are WSHSY and SAAADI. This CDR3 is 13 amino acids long. The TCR comes from an adult who received the AZD1222 COVID-19 vaccine. The gene calls are TRBV10-2 and TRBJ2-1; TRBD2 matches 7 bases. The sequences come from peripheral blood, collected 28 days after the second AZD1222 dose. In DNA form, the CDR3 reads TGCGCCAGCACCAACCTAGCGGACAATGAGCAGTTCTTC. Residues: CASTNLADNEQFF.